This T cell receptor (beta chain) was identified during a study of blood T cell repertoires in COVID-19. TCRdb's table, derived via immunoSEQ multiplex PCR, lists solely in-frame clones and lacks some. The sample holds roughly 300,000 clones, approximately 83% seen once. This study enrolled people aged about 18 to 100 from about 26 US geographic areas. Sequenced: PBMCs or T cells enriched from blood (not recorded which). The clonotype comes from a woman aged 40 to 55 with acute COVID-19.

The CDR3 loop reads CASSMVGVQFF. CDR3 nucleotides: TGTGCCAGCAGTATGGTGGGCGTGCAGTTCTTC. V gene TRBV12-3 or TRBV12-4 combines with J gene TRBJ2-1; D remains ambiguous. There are 11 residues in the CDR3. Trimming took 5 bases from V and 12 from J, leaving 11 bases between them.